Below, 5 T cell receptor beta chains from the same sample are listed, as sequenced in a study of T cell repertoires in cytomegalovirus infection. These TCRs' antigens remain unknown. In TCRdb, the reads were re-called with MiXCR into one record per CDR3 protein. The data contain hundreds of thousands of distinct CDR3 sequences, around a third of them singletons. The material sequenced was cultured CD8+ T cells from PBMCs, taken from culture after CMV antigen stimulation. The receptors shown here come from a human donor in good health (CMV status not recorded). Some clones in this sample may be carry-over from other donors' samples.

This clonotype was observed a few times. The chain is built from TRBV6-1 and TRBJ2-6; 7 bases match TRBD1. The ends lost 3 bases at V and 2 bases at J; junction bases unmatched: 1. CDR1 is MNHNS and CDR2 is SASEGT in the germline V gene. The CDR3 length is 15 residues. The DNA of the CDR3 is TGTGCCAGCAGTGACGGGACAGCTGGGGCCAACGTCCTGACTTTC. Residues: CASSDGTAGANVLTF.

The chain couples TRBV12-3 or TRBV12-4 to TRBJ2-4, with D maybe TRBD1 (6 bases). CDR3 length: 15 residues. V lost 6 bases and J 3 bases, leaving 15 bases between the germline ends. CDR3 DNA sequence: TGTGCCAGCAGCCCACTACTAGGGGGCAAAAACATTCAGTACTTC. Encoded protein: CASSPLLGGKNIQYF.

This clonotype was seen more than once but under ten times. This sequence joins TRBV5-4 and TRBJ2-7, with 7 bases matching TRBD2. CDR1 is SGHNT, CDR2 YYREEE, per germline (reference sequence). V was pared by 2 bases and J by 2 bases, with 7 bases of the junction left unmatched. There are 15 residues in the CDR3. The chain's CDR3 is CASSFSGAYPYEQYF. The DNA for the CDR3 is TGTGCCAGCAGCTTCAGCGGGGCCTACCCCTACGAGCAGTACTTC. The whole variable domain, filled in from reference TRBV5-4 and TRBJ2-7, reads ETGVTQSPTHLIKTRGQQVTLRCSSQSGHNTVSWYQQALGQGPQFIFQYYREEENGRGNFPPRFSGLQFPNYSSELNVNALELDDSALYLCASSFSGAYPYEQYFGPGTRLTVT.

As concerns this clonotype: One end of the junction fails to match germline, which may point to a read error. The chain recombines TRBV7-7 with TRBJ2-7, with 11 nucleotides matching TRBD1. The CDR3 contains 15 residues. Germline V gene data show CDR1 as SSHAT and CDR2 as FNYEAQ (reference sequence). CDR3 nucleotides: TGTGCTAGCAGTCCGGGCGGGACAGGGGGCTACGAGCAGTACTTC. It yields the protein CASSPGGTGGYEQYF.

The V call is TRBV7-9, the J call TRBJ2-7, with D perhaps matching TRBD2 (6 bases). With 8 bases removed from V and 7 bases from J, the gap between germline ends came to 15 bases. There are 12 residues in the CDR3. Germline loops: CDR1 SEHNR, CDR2 FQNEAQ (reference sequence). The CDR3 DNA is TGTGCCAGCGGCCCGGGGGACTCTGAGCAGTACTTC. This translates into CASGPGDSEQYF.